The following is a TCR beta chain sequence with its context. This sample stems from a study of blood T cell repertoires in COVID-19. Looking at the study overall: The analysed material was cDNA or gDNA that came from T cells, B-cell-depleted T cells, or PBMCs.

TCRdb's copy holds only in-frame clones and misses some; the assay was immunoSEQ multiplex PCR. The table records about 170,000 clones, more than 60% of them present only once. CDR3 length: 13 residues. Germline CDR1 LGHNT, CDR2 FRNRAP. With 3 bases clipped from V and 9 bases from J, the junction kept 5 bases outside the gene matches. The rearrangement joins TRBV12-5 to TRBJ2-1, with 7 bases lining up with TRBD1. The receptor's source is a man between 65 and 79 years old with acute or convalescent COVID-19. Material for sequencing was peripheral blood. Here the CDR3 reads CASGLQGSGEQFF. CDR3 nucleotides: TGTGCTAGTGGTTTACAGGGGTCCGGTGAGCAGTTCTTC.